This T cell receptor beta chain emerged from a study of T cells in Graves' hyperthyroidism and ophthalmopathy (dated by TCRdb to 2018 to 2020). Describing the broader study: To identify distinguishing TCR V-J signatures, a discovery cohort of 90 to 100 patients was used, comprising some 43 with Graves' ophthalmopathy and some 57 with stable Graves' hyperthyroidism. The study also compared thyroid tissue and blood T-cell repertoires from more than 5 Graves' hyperthyroidism patients. After blood sampling, hyperthyroidism patients were treated with methimazole at a starting dose of 30 mg daily, and ophthalmopathy patients were treated with high-dose intravenous methylprednisolone. For training and testing, the approximately 97 patients in the discovery cohort were randomly divided in a 7:3 ratio. An independent validation cohort of fewer than 20 hyperthyroidism patients and more than 15 patients who later progressed to ophthalmopathy tested prospective prediction of ophthalmopathy. The paper reports TCR Vbeta CDR3 sequencing of more than 120 peripheral blood samples: under 45 ophthalmopathy, fewer than 85 hyperthyroidism and 17 progressor patients. The study at large found these results: A 13 V-J signature model separated ophthalmopathy from stable hyperthyroidism, with about 90% sensitivity and approximately 81% specificity in cross-validation and 80%/75% in testing. In validation, progression to ophthalmopathy was predicted by the model with 70.59% sensitivity and 72% to 85% specificity, a median of roughly 6.4 months before onset. No statistical method was used to fix the sample size in advance, and group allocation was not hidden from the investigators. Most expanded thyroid clonotypes (frequency above 0.001) were also found in blood, which suggests that blood repertoires may mirror thyroid immune responses.

Patients with uncontrolled infections, other autoimmune diseases, pregnancy or lactation were excluded. Diagnoses were established on the basis of clinical symptoms, serum thyroxine and TRAb, thyroid ultrasound, and orbital computed tomography. Total RNA was extracted using Trizol reagent, and RNA quality was assessed on an Agilent 2100 Bioanalyzer. This clonotype occurred a few times. It lacks a known antigen. No clone much larger than this one lies a single base away; base qualities are absent. Amplification of TCR beta CDR3 regions was carried out from RNA transcripts. For the first round of RT-PCR on the TCR CDR3, the HTBI primer set was used together with the Qiagen OneStep RT-PCR kit. Libraries were constructed in a second round of multiplex PCR, after which size selection and purification were performed. Libraries were sequenced paired-end with 100 bp reads on an Illumina HiSeq2000. The authors' pipeline ran thus. Raw data were processed with SOAPnuke, discarding reads with adapters, uncalled bases, mean Phred below 15, or no exact constant-primer or identifier match. High-quality paired reads were merged with COPE v1.2.5, and unique nucleotide sequences were defined as clonotypes. Clonotypes were aligned to IMGT TRBV, TRBD and TRBJ reference segments using MiTCR v1.1. Only V-J combinations with frequency above 0.0001, covering about 99% of repertoires, were analysed. The TCS score was defined as F50 (clonal expansion) divided by E x V (chaos), with BLOSUM62-based TCRdist calculated between CDR3 peptides within each V-J. Welch's t-statistics and random forest reduced 514 V-J features to some 14, which were used in a naive Bayes classifier (R e1071). The similarity between thyroid and blood repertoires was quantified using the Morisita-Horn index. Through fastp at Q25 and MiXCR, TCRdb rebuilt clones from the public reads, retaining in-frame beta chains. Records with the same CDR3 protein are collapsed into one entry carrying the most frequent genes and DNA. In this record, the V and J calls reflect TCRdb's handling and not the investigators' own analysis. Present in this sample are about 500,000 distinct CDR3 sequences, over 45% of which were seen just once. The top ten hold around 47% of the sample.

The receptor comes from an adult woman with Graves' disease, either hyperthyroidism or ophthalmopathy (not recorded which). What was sequenced was peripheral blood or thyroid tissue (not recorded which).

The encoded CDR3 is CATSRDLADTNYGYTF. The DNA sequence is as follows: TGTGCCACCAGCAGAGATCTAGCGGACACTAACTATGGCTACACCTTC. The rearrangement joined TRBV15 to TRBJ1-2, and possibly TRBD1, on 5 matching bases. The germline V gene (reference sequence) yields LNHNV for CDR1 and YYDKDF for CDR2. Measured from the cysteine to the phenylalanine, the CDR3 is 16 residues long. Of the read, only the CDR3 DNA is kept; its 48 bases are in frame from base 1. V drops 0 bases and J drops 0 bases, leaving 11 bases in between.